These 32 T cell receptor beta chains originate from one sample sequenced in a study of blood T cell repertoires in COVID-19. This table comes from immunoSEQ multiplex PCR, and its TCRdb copy is limited to in-frame clones, with some not included. The sample shows some 170,000 clones, about 75% of them seen only once. Sequencing was carried out using peripheral blood. The receptors were gathered from a woman between 65 and 79 years old with acute or convalescent COVID-19.

This chain links TRBV19 with TRBJ2-7; 9 nucleotides match TRBD2. V gave up 5 bases and J gave up 3 bases; unmatched junction bases: 17. The CDR3 spans 18 residues. CDR1 and CDR2 from the germline V gene are LNHDA and SQIVND (reference sequence). The CDR3 bases are TGTGCCAGTAGTGGCCGTAGTAGCGGGAGTCCCGGACGCTACGAGCAGTACTTC. It codes for CASSGRSSGSPGRYEQYF.

The chain uses TRBV6-1 and TRBJ2-1, with 9 bases identical to TRBD2. V was clipped by 3 bases and J by 2 bases; unmatched bases: 14. There are 19 residues in the CDR3. CDR1 is MNHNS, CDR2 SASEGT, per germline. The CDR3 DNA sequence: TGTGCCAGCAGTGAGGAACCCATAGCGGGAGAACGGCCCTACAATGAGCAGTTCTTC. Translating gives CASSEEPIAGERPYNEQFF.

The chain has TRBV28 and TRBJ2-1, with D possibly TRBD2 on 6 matching bases. CDR1 and CDR2 (germline): MDHEN, SYDVKM. V was trimmed by 5 bases and J by 4 bases, leaving 15 bases between them. This CDR3 is 15 amino acids long. CDR3 sequence: CASSGRDGGYNEQFF. The DNA for the CDR3 is TGTGCCAGCAGTGGTCGGGACGGAGGGTACAATGAGCAGTTCTTC.

The gene calls are TRBV5-1 and TRBJ1-6; maybe TRBD1 (5 bases). The CDR3 is made up of 14 amino acids. The V end lost 4 bases, the J end lost 7 bases, and 12 bases lay between the germline ends. The germline V gene encodes CDR1 SGHRS and CDR2 YFSETQ. The CDR3 loop reads CASSIPQENSPLHF. The DNA for the CDR3 is TGCGCCAGCAGCATACCACAGGAAAATTCACCCCTCCACTTT.

The chain employs TRBV10-3 and TRBJ1-4; the D gene is possibly TRBD1 (6 bases). CDR3 length: 13 residues. V lost 10 bases and J 3 bases, leaving 12 bases between the germline ends. Germline assignment: CDR1 ENHRY and CDR2 SYGVKD. In nucleotides, the CDR3 is TGTGCCAGTCAGGGGCATCCTAATGAAAAACTGTTTTTT. Its protein product is CASQGHPNEKLFF.

This clone was recorded many times. The chain recombines TRBV19 with TRBJ2-7; tentative D call: TRBD2 (6 bases). The CDR3 runs to 13 residues. Per germline, CDR1 LNHDA and CDR2 SQIVND (reference sequence). The V end was cut by 5 bases, the J end by 5 bases, with 13 bases between. The CDR3 protein is CASSSTSLNEQYF. The CDR3 DNA is TGTGCCAGTAGTTCGACTAGTCTCAACGAGCAGTACTTC.

The CDR3 here is CASSLLAGEVWSEQFF. The CDR3 DNA follows: TGTGCCAGCAGCTTACTAGCGGGAGAAGTCTGGAGTGAGCAGTTCTTC. The chain links TRBV7-3 to TRBJ2-1; 10 positions match TRBD2. The CDR3 consists of 16 residues. Germline V lookup: CDR1 SGHTA, CDR2 FQGTGA. V shed 2 bases and J 9 bases; nucleotides not matched to a gene: 10.

The chain links TRBV30 to TRBJ1-1, with unresolved D. With 3 bases removed from V and 1 base from J, the gap between germline ends came to 9 bases. The germline gives CDR1 GTSNPN, CDR2 SVGIG (reference sequence). The CDR3 length is 13 residues. CDR3 sequence (DNA): TGTGCCTGGAGAAAACTCTCGAACACTGAAGCTTTCTTT. This codes for CAWRKLSNTEAFF.

This clone was picked up a small number of times. The V call is TRBV3-1 (or the pseudogene TRBV3-2), the J call TRBJ1-2; 8 nucleotides match TRBD1. J lost 8 bases, V lost 0 bases, and 5 bases had no gene match. CDR1 is LGHDT and CDR2 is YNNKEL in the germline V gene (reference sequence). This CDR3 has 14 amino acids. The CDR3 bases are TGTGCCAGCAGCCAAGACAGGGGGCGCGCGGGCTACACCTTC. Translating gives CASSQDRGRAGYTF.

The rearrangement uses TRBV11-2 and TRBJ2-1; perhaps TRBD1 as D (6 bases). Germline assignment: CDR1 SGHAT and CDR2 FQNNGV. V was trimmed by 1 base and J by 13 bases, leaving 23 bases between them. The CDR3 is 16 residues long. The chain's CDR3 is CASSLVGTPPLRDQFF. In DNA form, the CDR3 reads TGTGCCAGCAGCTTAGTCGGGACACCTCCATTGCGCGACCAGTTCTTC. The whole variable domain, filled in from reference TRBV11-2 and TRBJ2-1, reads EAGVAQSPRYKIIEKRQSVAFWCNPISGHATLYWYQQILGQGPKLLIQFQNNGVVDDSQLPKDRFSAERLKGVDSTLKIQPAKLEDSAVYLCASSLVGTPPLRDQFFGPGTRLTVL.

V and J are TRBV3-1 (or the pseudogene TRBV3-2) and TRBJ2-6, with TRBD1 identical over 7 bases. The V and J ends lost 6 bases and 0 bases, in that order; junction bases with no gene match: 5. Germline lookup yields CDR1 LGHDT and CDR2 YNNKEL (reference sequence). The CDR3 spans 16 residues. CDR3 loop: CASRLTGNSGANVLTF. CDR3 DNA sequence: TGTGCCAGCAGATTGACAGGGAACTCTGGGGCCAACGTCCTGACTTTC.

The chain uses TRBV28 and TRBJ1-1; D remains unclear. V shed 6 bases and J shed 2 bases, with 4 bases lying between them. This CDR3 contains 11 residues. Germline CDR1 reads MDHEN; CDR2 reads SYDVKM. The chain's CDR3 is CASRSNTEAFF. In DNA form, the CDR3 reads TGTGCCAGCAGAAGCAACACTGAAGCTTTCTTT.

This chain links TRBV2 with TRBJ2-1; 7 bases line up with TRBD1. This CDR3 comprises 13 residues. Germline V gene sequence: CDR1 SNHLY, CDR2 FYNNEI. Trimming took 9 bases from V and 0 from J; bases not matched to a gene: 2. CDR3 region: CASNRGSYNEQFF. CDR3 nucleotide sequence: TGTGCCAGTAACAGGGGCTCCTACAATGAGCAGTTCTTC.

The chain recombines TRBV24-1 with TRBJ1-1; D is perhaps TRBD1 (6 bases). The CDR3 sequence is 13 residues long. Trimming stripped 7 bases from V and 4 bases from J, with 12 bases between. Germline V gene data show CDR1 as KGHDR and CDR2 as SFDVKD. CDR3 residues: CATRTTGITEAFF. The CDR3, as DNA: TGTGCCACCAGAACAACAGGGATCACTGAAGCTTTCTTT.

The chain uses TRBV19 and TRBJ1-1; D is uncertain. The CDR3 totals 14 residues. The germline gives CDR1 LNHDA, CDR2 SQIVND (reference sequence). Trimming cost V 5 bases and J 5 bases, with 15 bases left between them. DNA of the CDR3: TGTGCCAGTAGTCCCACTAGAACTGGGACTGAAGCTTTCTTT. This translates into CASSPTRTGTEAFF.

This clone was seen repeatedly, ten times or more. The V and J genes are TRBV20-1 and TRBJ2-3, with D tentatively TRBD2 (6 bases). This CDR3 is 14 amino acids long. Germline CDR1 DFQATT, CDR2 SNEGSKA (reference sequence). V was clipped by 3 bases and J by 1 base, with 11 bases between them. CDR3 residues: CSASRRDGTDTQYF. The CDR3 DNA reads as TGCAGTGCTAGTCGGCGGGACGGCACAGATACGCAGTATTTT.

CDR3 in amino acids: CASSPRTSARNEQFF. DNA for the CDR3: TGTGCCAGCAGCCCCCGGACTAGCGCACGCAATGAGCAGTTCTTC. This chain connects TRBV7-2 to TRBJ2-1; 9 nucleotides agree with TRBD2. Looked up from germline, CDR1 is SGHTA and CDR2 is FQGNSA. Trimming cost V 5 bases and J 6 bases; bases outside gene matches: 8. The CDR3 consists of 15 residues.

This chain uses TRBV6-2 or TRBV6-3 with TRBJ2-7; the D gene is possibly TRBD1 (6 bases). Germline V gene data show CDR1 as MNHEY and CDR2 as SVGEGT. Trimming cost V 4 bases and J 0 bases, with 13 bases left between them. The CDR3 runs 15 residues. The CDR3 protein is CASSSQGSSSYEQYF. As DNA, the CDR3 is TGTGCCAGCAGTTCACAGGGTTCCTCCTCCTACGAGCAGTACTTC.

The chain carries TRBV6-1 and TRBJ2-3; 7 positions match TRBD2. CDR3 length: 16 residues. Germline V CDR1 and CDR2: MNHNS, SASEGT. Trimming cost V 4 bases and J 9 bases; bases outside gene matches: 16. The CDR3: CASSGPGAGAEHTQYF. The CDR3 bases are TGTGCCAGCAGTGGACCCGGCGCGGGAGCGGAGCACACGCAGTATTTT.

This clone was observed a handful of times. The rearrangement uses TRBV5-1 and TRBJ2-3; TRBD2 might be the D (6 bases). V gave up 4 bases and J gave up 5 bases, with 14 bases separating them. This CDR3 contains 14 residues. CDR1 SGHRS and CDR2 YFSETQ come from the germline V gene. The CDR3 nucleotides read TGCGCCAGCAGCCACGCGGGGCCTAAAGATACGCAGTATTTT. As protein: CASSHAGPKDTQYF.

This clone appeared a single time. This chain joins TRBV6-1 and TRBJ2-7; TRBD1 matches 8 bases. CDR3 length: 14 residues. J was trimmed by 2 bases and V by 3 bases; bases with no gene match: 3. Germline CDR1 MNHNS, CDR2 SASEGT. The CDR3 DNA reads TGTGCCAGCAGTGAGGGGACAGGAGCCTACGAGCAGTACTTC. Translation: CASSEGTGAYEQYF.

This chain uses TRBV3-1 (or the pseudogene TRBV3-2) with TRBJ1-1, with a possible D match to TRBD1 (5 bases). Trimming took off 1 base at V and 1 base at J, with 10 bases between the two ends. The CDR3 is 15 residues long. Looked up from germline, CDR1 is LGHDT and CDR2 is YNNKEL (reference sequence). The CDR3 region is CASSQGYGQNTEAFF. The CDR3 coding sequence is TGTGCCAGCAGCCAAGGGTACGGACAGAACACTGAAGCTTTCTTT.

J is TRBJ2-5 and V is TRBV5-1; perhaps TRBD1 as D (6 bases). Germline-derived CDR1 and CDR2 are SGHRS and YFSETQ. The germline V and J ends were trimmed by 2 bases and 5 bases, with 13 bases remaining between them. The CDR3 has 14 residues. The CDR3 sequence is CASSFRDMGETQYF. The CDR3 region has the DNA TGCGCCAGCAGCTTTCGGGACATGGGGGAGACCCAGTACTTC.

The J gene is TRBJ2-5, the V gene TRBV24-1; 10 bases line up with TRBD2. Germline loops: CDR1 KGHDR, CDR2 SFDVKD. The CDR3 has 16 amino acids. V dropped 4 bases and J dropped 5; count of bases not matched to a gene: 9. The CDR3 region is CATSEQGAGGPETQYF. CDR3 sequence (DNA): TGTGCCACCAGTGAGCAGGGAGCGGGAGGGCCGGAGACCCAGTACTTC.

The chain recombines TRBV24-1 with TRBJ2-5, with 7 positions matching TRBD1. The CDR3 is made up of 13 amino acids. Trimming cost V 3 bases and J 7 bases; bases outside gene matches: 4. Per the germline V gene, CDR1 is KGHDR and CDR2 is SFDVKD. The CDR3 DNA reads TGTGCCACCAGTGATCAGACAGGGACGACCCAGTACTTC. It encodes CATSDQTGTTQYF.

V and J are TRBV12-3 or TRBV12-4 and TRBJ2-1, with a tentative D call TRBD2 (5 bases). The CDR3 covers 13 residues. Trimming took 6 bases from V and 4 from J, leaving 10 bases between them. Here the CDR3 reads CASSRGLYNEQFF. In DNA, the CDR3 is TGTGCCAGCAGCCGAGGACTTTACAATGAGCAGTTCTTC.

This chain links TRBV28 with TRBJ1-2; 8 bases map to TRBD1. Germline-derived CDR1 and CDR2 are MDHEN and SYDVKM. The V gene end was trimmed by 7 bases and the J gene end by 3 bases; junction bases not matched to a gene: 10. The CDR3 runs to 15 residues. Here the CDR3 DNA reads TGTGCCAGCACCGAACAGGGGGACACACACTATGGCTACACCTTC. It translates to CASTEQGDTHYGYTF.

The chain is built from TRBV7-3 and TRBJ1-6; D unresolved. The CDR3 is made up of 16 amino acids. The germline gives CDR1 SGHTA, CDR2 FQGTGA. V gave up 5 bases and J gave up 3 bases, with 14 bases separating them. The CDR3 DNA follows: TGTGCCAGCAGCCACGGGGAGACGAGCTATAATTCACCCCTCCACTTT. Translated, it gives CASSHGETSYNSPLHF. The entire variable domain, with the rest obtained from reference TRBV7-3 and TRBJ1-6, is as follows: GAGVSQTPSNKVTEKGKYVELRCDPISGHTALYWYRQSLGQGPEFLIYFQGTGAADDSGLPNDRFFAVRPEGSVSTLKIQRTERGDSAVYLCASSHGETSYNSPLHFGNGTRLTVT.

The V and J genes are TRBV19 and TRBJ2-5; 9 nucleotides agree with TRBD2. The length of the CDR3 is 15 residues. V was clipped by 6 bases and J by 4 bases; unmatched bases: 9. Germline CDR1 is LNHDA and CDR2 is SQIVND (reference sequence). The CDR3 region has the DNA TGTGCCAGTAGGGGGACTAGCTGGGAGGGAGAGACCCAGTACTTC. The encoded protein is CASRGTSWEGETQYF.

V usage is TRBV9 and J usage is TRBJ2-1; 8 bases are a match to TRBD2. The germline gives CDR1 SGDLS, CDR2 YYNGEE. Unmatched junction bases numbered 9, after V lost 4 bases and J lost 3 bases. This CDR3 has 16 residues. As DNA, the CDR3 is TGTGCCAGCAGCCCAACGGGTAGCGGGAACTACAATGAGCAGTTCTTC. It is translated as CASSPTGSGNYNEQFF. Complete variable domain (other parts from reference TRBV9 and TRBJ2-1): DSGVTQTPKHLITATGQRVTLRCSPRSGDLSVYWYQQSLDQGLQFLIQYYNGEERAKGNILERFSAQQFPDLHSELNLSSLELGDSALYFCASSPTGSGNYNEQFFGPGTRLTVL.

The chain combines TRBV2 with TRBJ2-5, with TRBD1 matching 10 bases. V lost 7 bases, J lost 4 bases, and 12 bases stayed unmatched. This CDR3 region has 16 residues. Germline loops: CDR1 SNHLY, CDR2 FYNNEI. The chain's CDR3 is CASKLEDRGLGETQYF. The DNA for the CDR3 is TGTGCCAGCAAATTGGAGGACAGGGGGTTGGGAGAGACCCAGTACTTC. Filled out from reference TRBV2 and TRBJ2-5, the complete variable domain reads EPEVTQTPSHQVTQMGQEVILRCVPISNHLYFYWYRQILGQKVEFLVSFYNNEISEKSEIFDDQFSVERPDGSNFTLKIRSTKLEDSAMYFCASKLEDRGLGETQYFGPGTRLLVL.

This clone was seen once. This sequence joins TRBV30 and TRBJ1-4; 8 nucleotides line up with TRBD1. Losses at the gene ends were 4 bases for V and 10 bases for J; bases not matched to a gene: 11. The CDR3 runs to 14 residues. Germline CDR1 GTSNPN, CDR2 SVGIG (reference sequence). CDR3 nucleotide sequence: TGTGCCTGGAATTTTCAGGGGGCGAGGGGAAAACTGTTTTTT. This gives the protein CAWNFQGARGKLFF.